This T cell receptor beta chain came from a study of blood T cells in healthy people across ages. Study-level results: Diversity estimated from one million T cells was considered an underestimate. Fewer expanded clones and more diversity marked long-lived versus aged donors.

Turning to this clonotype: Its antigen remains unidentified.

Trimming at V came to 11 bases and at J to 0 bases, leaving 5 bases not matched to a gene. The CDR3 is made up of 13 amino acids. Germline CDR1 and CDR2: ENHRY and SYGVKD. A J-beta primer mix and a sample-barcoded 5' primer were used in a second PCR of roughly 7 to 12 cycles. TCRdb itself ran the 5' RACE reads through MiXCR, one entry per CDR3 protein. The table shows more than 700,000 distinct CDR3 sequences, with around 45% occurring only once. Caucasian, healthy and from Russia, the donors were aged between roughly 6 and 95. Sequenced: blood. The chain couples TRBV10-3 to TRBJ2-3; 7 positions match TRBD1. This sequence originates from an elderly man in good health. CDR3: CAVGTESTDTQYF. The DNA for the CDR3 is TGTGCCGTCGGGACAGAGAGCACAGATACGCAGTATTTT.